Listed here is a single T cell receptor (beta chain). No antigen is known for it. TCRdb passed the reads through MiXCR, listing each CDR3 protein once. The sample holds around 900,000 distinct CDR3 sequences; about 33% are singletons and the top ten take 13%. V lost 6 bases and J lost 4, with 15 bases in between. Germline loops: CDR1 MDHEN, CDR2 SYDVKM. The CDR3 has 15 residues. This entry comes from a study of T cell repertoires in cytomegalovirus infection. About the study: An indication of both CMV infection and matching HLA type came from public TCR beta signatures. General study findings and limits: Cumulative public TCR beta family frequency identified CMV carriers with the relevant HLA.

This material consisted of cultured CD8+ T cells from PBMCs, taken from culture after CMV antigen stimulation. This TCR was sampled from a human donor in good health (CMV status not recorded). Some clones in this sample may be carry-over from other donors' samples. The J gene is TRBJ2-2, the V gene TRBV28, with D uncertain. CDR3 sequence: CASSAATEITGELFF. CDR3 nucleotide sequence: TGTGCCAGCAGCGCGGCTACAGAAATCACCGGGGAGCTGTTTTTT.